This T cell receptor beta chain is from a study of blood T cells in healthy people across ages. Germline V lookup: CDR1 SGHTA, CDR2 FQGNSA. The V gene lost 5 bases and the J gene lost 13 bases, with 20 bases spanning the gap. The length of the CDR3 is 13 residues. A second roughly 6 to 11 cycle PCR used barcoded and J-beta primers. TCRdb reanalysed the 5' RACE reads using MiXCR and keeps one entry per CDR3 protein. The sample lists over 1,200,000 distinct CDR3 sequences, 59% seen once, with 6.5% to 8.5% in the top ten. Sample: blood. This clonotype was obtained from a man between 18 and 29 years old in good health. The rearrangement uses TRBV7-2 and TRBJ2-5, with D hard to call. The CDR3 loop is CASSAQVRAEGYF. The CDR3 coding sequence is TGTGCCAGCAGCGCGCAGGTTAGGGCCGAAGGGTACTTC.